This record covers a single TCR beta chain. Its antigen is unidentified. The data were obtained in a study of graft-versus-host responses after intestinal transplantation. Study-level information: In this cohort, recipients had multivisceral, liver-intestinal, or isolated intestinal transplants. Every recipient had anti-thymocyte globulin induction and two to four years of tacrolimus plus steroids.

Looked up from germline, CDR1 is LNHDA and CDR2 is SQIVND (reference sequence). Trimming cost V 5 bases and J 10 bases, with 14 bases left between them. The CDR3 covers 12 residues. Findings and caveats of the study: Peak levels of circulating GvH clones tracked with early post-transplant HvG declines. Some GvH clones were seen earlier in gut or blood, suggesting intestinal origin.

Profiled with immunoSEQ multiplex PCR; TCRdb holds only in-frame clones, not every one. The sample gives over 65,000 clones, around 90% of which show up once; 7.6% is in the top ten. The chain uses TRBV19 and TRBJ1-1, with D maybe TRBD1 (5 bases). The source of this sequence is a human donor who was the organ donor for an intestinal transplant. The sample in question was unstimulated CD8+ T cells sorted from spleen or lymph node cells, obtained before transplant. Here the CDR3 reads CASSVQPGLAFF. CDR3 coding DNA: TGTGCCAGTAGTGTGCAACCAGGGTTAGCTTTCTTT.